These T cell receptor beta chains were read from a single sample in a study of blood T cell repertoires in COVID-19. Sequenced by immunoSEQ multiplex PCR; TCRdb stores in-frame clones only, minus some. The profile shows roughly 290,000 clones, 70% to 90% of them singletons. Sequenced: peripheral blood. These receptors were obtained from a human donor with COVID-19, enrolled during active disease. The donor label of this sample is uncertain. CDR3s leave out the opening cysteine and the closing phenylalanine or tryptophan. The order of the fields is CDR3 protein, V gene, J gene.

cdr3_aa: ASSSPGTANYGYT; v_call: TRBV27; j_call: TRBJ1-2
cdr3_aa: ASSTGQGRAQPQH; v_call: TRBV21-1; j_call: TRBJ1-5
cdr3_aa: ASSISSSGYT; v_call: TRBV19; j_call: TRBJ1-2
cdr3_aa: ASSLWADNSPLH; v_call: TRBV7-2; j_call: TRBJ1-6
cdr3_aa: ASSPDPALGGTEAF; v_call: TRBV7-3; j_call: TRBJ1-1
cdr3_aa: ASSPRAGAGTEAF; v_call: TRBV4-1; j_call: TRBJ1-1
cdr3_aa: ASSDLEYTEAF; v_call: TRBV10-2; j_call: TRBJ1-1
cdr3_aa: ASSQDATEGLAGGVAKNIQY; v_call: TRBV4-1; j_call: TRBJ2-4
cdr3_aa: ASSPPRLTNEKLF; v_call: TRBV28; j_call: TRBJ1-4
cdr3_aa: ASSSGGGSSYEQY; v_call: TRBV7-6; j_call: TRBJ2-7
cdr3_aa: ASSHLPGQNNQPQH; v_call: TRBV4-1; j_call: TRBJ1-5
cdr3_aa: ASSLTGGGEKLF; v_call: TRBV2; j_call: TRBJ1-4
cdr3_aa: ASSFDRARGEAF; v_call: TRBV7-2; j_call: TRBJ1-1
cdr3_aa: ASSPTSGRADTQY; v_call: TRBV5-4; j_call: TRBJ2-3
cdr3_aa: ASHEGGVPYEQY; v_call: TRBV28; j_call: TRBJ2-7
cdr3_aa: ASSGQGWTEAF; v_call: TRBV6-4; j_call: TRBJ1-1
cdr3_aa: ASSQDYSPLH; v_call: TRBV4-1; j_call: TRBJ1-6
cdr3_aa: ASSEGVRGQGRKNTGELF; v_call: TRBV9; j_call: TRBJ2-2
cdr3_aa: SASSPTGGRTEAF; v_call: TRBV20-1; j_call: TRBJ1-1
cdr3_aa: ATTGTGYTEAF; v_call: TRBV10-3; j_call: TRBJ1-1
cdr3_aa: AIRGDRDPGANVLT; v_call: TRBV10-3; j_call: TRBJ2-6
cdr3_aa: ASSHGTVNTEAF; v_call: TRBV7-3; j_call: TRBJ1-1
cdr3_aa: ASSTGELYGYT; v_call: TRBV5-1; j_call: TRBJ1-2
cdr3_aa: AIQPTGKEQPQH; v_call: TRBV6-5; j_call: TRBJ1-5
cdr3_aa: ASTPGEGGYT; v_call: TRBV2; j_call: TRBJ1-2
cdr3_aa: ASSIGGGAGELF; v_call: TRBV19; j_call: TRBJ2-2
cdr3_aa: ASSHEQGTTNEKLF; v_call: TRBV3-1/TRBV3-2; j_call: TRBJ1-4
cdr3_aa: ASSFEGANQPQH; v_call: TRBV7-9; j_call: TRBJ1-5
cdr3_aa: ASSPDIPGQASSGANVLT; v_call: TRBV18; j_call: TRBJ2-6
cdr3_aa: SVAGPTSEGSNTEAF; v_call: TRBV29-1; j_call: TRBJ1-1
cdr3_aa: ASSLGLYNEQF; v_call: TRBV5-4; j_call: TRBJ2-1
cdr3_aa: ASSLGSGSTDTQY; v_call: TRBV7-9; j_call: TRBJ2-3
cdr3_aa: ASSITGHLYGYT; v_call: TRBV19; j_call: TRBJ1-2
cdr3_aa: ASSSVSSGNQPQH; v_call: TRBV7-2; j_call: TRBJ1-5
cdr3_aa: ASSLWGLAGLGDEQY; v_call: TRBV28; j_call: TRBJ2-7
cdr3_aa: ASTPAGDRVTDTQY; v_call: TRBV5-4; j_call: TRBJ2-3
cdr3_aa: ASTSGPPPGETQY; v_call: TRBV3-1/TRBV3-2; j_call: TRBJ2-5
cdr3_aa: ASSSLLAGVYTGELF; v_call: TRBV7-2; j_call: TRBJ2-2
cdr3_aa: SASPPGTGGAGLGYT; v_call: TRBV20-1; j_call: TRBJ1-2
cdr3_aa: ASSPSGRGDGYT; v_call: TRBV4-3; j_call: TRBJ1-2
cdr3_aa: ASIPSGGGSDGYT; v_call: TRBV28; j_call: TRBJ1-2
cdr3_aa: AGGGAGDLNNEQF; v_call: TRBV6-5; j_call: TRBJ2-1
cdr3_aa: ASSGRGRGEAF; v_call: TRBV19; j_call: TRBJ1-1
cdr3_aa: ASSLAGQGDEQF; v_call: TRBV7-9; j_call: TRBJ2-1
cdr3_aa: ASSEATIQGNEQY; v_call: TRBV6-1; j_call: TRBJ2-7
cdr3_aa: ASSLGGRLPTDTQY; v_call: TRBV18; j_call: TRBJ2-3
cdr3_aa: ASSFLQGQETQY; v_call: TRBV28; j_call: TRBJ2-5
cdr3_aa: ASSEAKGVSGRASYEQY; v_call: TRBV6-1; j_call: TRBJ2-7